A single sample is the source of the 21 T cell receptor beta chains below, sequenced in a study of CXCR3-negative and CXCR3-positive naive CD8 T cells. cDNA libraries for TRB were generated by 5' RACE incorporating UMI labels. One entry per CDR3 protein, without DNA, is what TCRdb gives after re-calling the 5' RACE reads. This listing includes some 6,700 distinct CDR3 sequences. Sequences were obtained from naive CXCR3- CD8+ T cells from blood. Subset: CD45RO-CCR7+CD27+CD95- naive CD8+ T cells lacking CXCR3 (TNR3-). These TCRs come from a human donor in good health. Some clones in this sample may be carry-over from other donors' samples.

The chain carries TRBV4-1 and TRBJ2-1; the D call from TCRdb, TRBD2, cannot be confirmed without DNA. This CDR3 spans 15 amino acids. Germline-derived CDR1 and CDR2 are MGHRA and YSYEKL. The CDR3: CASSQSLAGYNEQFF.

Frequency places this clonotype as medium-sized. The chain combines TRBV29-1 with TRBJ2-7. The length of the CDR3 is 13 residues. Germline V gives CDR1 SQVTM, CDR2 ANQGSEA. The CDR3 loop is CSVVDGSSYEQYF.

Its frequency marks this clonotype as medium-sized. V usage is TRBV18 and J usage is TRBJ2-1; the TRBD2 assignment by TCRdb is unverifiable without DNA. Germline values: CDR1 KGHSH, CDR2 LQKENI. This CDR3 spans 18 amino acids. The CDR3 here is CASSPPTVGGREYNEQFF.

CDR3 in amino acids: CAIMGDSTNTEAFF. The V call is TRBV10-3, the J call TRBJ1-1; the TRBD1 assignment by TCRdb is unverifiable without DNA. Germline V gene data show CDR1 as ENHRY and CDR2 as SYGVKD. The CDR3 has 14 residues.

The CDR3 loop is CSAKRDSQETQYF. The chain joins TRBV20-1 to TRBJ2-5; TCRdb names TRBD1, which stays unverified in the absence of DNA. The CDR3 spans 13 residues. The germline V gene has CDR1 DFQATT and CDR2 SNEGSKA (reference sequence).

Considering frequency, this clonotype is medium-sized. The V call is TRBV10-3, the J call TRBJ2-5; the D call of TRBD2 rests on TCRdb alone, since no DNA is present to check it. The CDR3 runs 17 residues. CDR1 is ENHRY and CDR2 is SYGVKD in the germline V gene. This chain's CDR3 is CAISDWASGGPGETQYF.

The rearrangement links TRBV6-6 to TRBJ2-3. This CDR3 is 13 amino acids long. Germline V CDR1 and CDR2: MNHNY, SVGAGI (reference sequence). The CDR3 loop reads CASTTIGLDTQYF.

This chain uses TRBV23-1 with TRBJ1-5; TCRdb names TRBD1, which stays unverified in the absence of DNA. TRBV23-1 is reported as an ORF; its role is uncertain. This CDR3 is 16 amino acids long. The CDR3 reads CASDDSGTGVNQPQHF.

The chain has TRBV28 and TRBJ2-7; absent DNA, TCRdb's TRBD1 call cannot be checked. The CDR3 is 18 residues long. Germline lookup yields CDR1 MDHEN and CDR2 SYDVKM. This chain's CDR3 is CASSLGDRGLDSSYEQYF.

According to its frequency, this clonotype is medium-sized. J is TRBJ2-7 and V is TRBV28; TCRdb lists TRBD1, though no DNA is available to test this call. The V gene's germline CDR1 is MDHEN and CDR2 SYDVKM. CDR3 size: 14 residues. CDR3 sequence reads: CASSLTGTAYEQYF. The complete variable domain, with remaining parts taken from reference TRBV28 and TRBJ2-7, reads DVKVTQSSRYLVKRTGEKVFLECVQDMDHENMFWYRQDPGLGLRLIYFSYDVKMKEKGDIPEGYSVSREKKERFSLILESASTNQTSMYLCASSLTGTAYEQYFGPGTRLTVT.

This clonotype shows up as medium-sized by frequency. The rearrangement links TRBV7-6 to TRBJ2-1; TCRdb's assignment of TRBD1 cannot be checked, as there is no DNA. The CDR3 length is 12 residues. CDR1 SGHVS and CDR2 FNYEAQ come from the germline V gene. This CDR3 is CASSLTGAEQFF.

This clonotype ranks as medium-sized in terms of frequency. This chain connects TRBV20-1 to TRBJ1-2. The CDR3 consists of 14 residues. From germline, CDR1 is DFQATT and CDR2 SNEGSKA (reference sequence). The CDR3 sequence: CSAARDRASRGYTF.

Frequency places this clonotype as medium-sized. CDR3 sequence reads: CAIFGVNTGELFF. The chain uses TRBV10-3 and TRBJ2-2. There are 13 residues in the CDR3. The germline gives CDR1 ENHRY, CDR2 SYGVKD.

This clonotype is labeled medium-sized based on frequency. CDR3: CASSPRDRDTDTQYF. The chain employs TRBV18 and TRBJ2-3; TCRdb indicates TRBD1, and absent DNA this call remains unverified. Germline loops: CDR1 KGHSH, CDR2 LQKENI. CDR3 length: 15 amino acids. The whole variable domain, remainder taken from reference TRBV18 and TRBJ2-3, is NAGVMQNPRHLVRRRGQEARLRCSPMKGHSHVYWYRQLPEEGLKFMVYLQKENIIDESGMPKERFSAEFPKEGPSILRIQQVVRGDSAAYFCASSPRDRDTDTQYFGPGTRLTVL.

According to its frequency, this clonotype is medium-sized (0.01 to 0.1%). The rearrangement joins TRBV5-1 to TRBJ2-7; the D call of TRBD2 rests on TCRdb alone, since no DNA is present to check it. CDR3 size: 15 residues. Germline CDR1 is SGHRS and CDR2 is YFSETQ. The CDR3 sequence is CASSLFRGQDYEQYF. The full variable domain, in which reference TRBV5-1 and TRBJ2-7 provide the parts outside the CDR3, is KAGVTQTPRYLIKTRGQQVTLSCSPISGHRSVSWYQQTPGQGLQFLFEYFSETQRNKGNFPGRFSGRQFSNSRSEMNVSTLELGDSALYLCASSLFRGQDYEQYFGPGTRLTVT.

This sequence joins TRBV7-9 and TRBJ2-3; TCRdb's D call of TRBD1 is untestable without DNA. The germline gives CDR1 SEHNR, CDR2 FQNEAQ (reference sequence). The CDR3 runs to 16 residues. The chain's CDR3 is CASSPWTGTSTDTQYF.

This clonotype is medium-sized (0.01 to 0.1%) by frequency. The chain couples TRBV7-9 to TRBJ2-1. The CDR3 is 14 residues long. Germline CDR1 SEHNR, CDR2 FQNEAQ (reference sequence). The CDR3 loop is CASSSYTIYNEQFF.

The chain links TRBV29-1 to TRBJ2-6; the D call of TRBD1 rests on TCRdb alone, since no DNA is present to check it. The CDR3 sequence is 15 residues long. CDR1 SQVTM and CDR2 ANQGSEA come from the germline V gene. The CDR3 sequence is CSGRDRVSGANVLTF. The whole variable domain, remainder taken from reference TRBV29-1 and TRBJ2-6, is SAVISQKPSRDICQRGTSLTIQCQVDSQVTMMFWYRQQPGQSLTLIATANQGSEATYESGFVIDKFPISRPNLTFSTLTVSNMSPEDSSIYLCSGRDRVSGANVLTFGAGSRLTVL.

Measured by frequency, this clonotype is medium-sized. The CDR3 protein is CSVRTSGRLSMGNEQFF. This chain connects TRBV29-1 to TRBJ2-1; TCRdb calls TRBD2, which cannot be checked without DNA. Germline V CDR1 and CDR2: SQVTM, ANQGSEA. The CDR3 is made up of 17 amino acids.

The chain is built from TRBV24-1 and TRBJ2-1; as DNA is missing, the TRBD2 call by TCRdb cannot be tested. The CDR3 consists of 13 residues. Germline CDR1 and CDR2: KGHDR and SFDVKD. This CDR3 reads CATSDFRRDEQFF.

The J gene is TRBJ1-1, the V gene TRBV6-5. The CDR3 loop spans 15 amino acids. The germline CDR1 and CDR2 sequences are MNHEY and SVGAGI. CDR3 loop: CASSYGRGGDTEAFF.